This T cell receptor (beta chain) originates from a study of blood T cell repertoires in COVID-19. Study overall: Some COVID-19 samples were acute and others convalescent; all came from the United States, Italy and Spain. Sources were T cells, B-cell-depleted T cells, or PBMCs; the material itself was cDNA or gDNA.

Under the authors' procedure: Counts of nucleated cells, estimated from reference gene primer amplification, were obtained. Using immunoSEQ multiplex PCR, the repertoire was profiled, and TCRdb retains in-frame clones only, with some absent. The V and J calls and clone size come from that table; D and trimming were worked out from the DNA. Of about 88,000 clones in the sample, about nine tenths were seen once. V was pared by 6 bases and J by 7 bases, with 18 bases between. The V gene's germline CDR1 is GTSNPN and CDR2 SVGIG (reference sequence). The CDR3 is 13 amino acids. The source is a male donor with acute or convalescent COVID-19. The J gene is TRBJ1-2, the V gene TRBV30; a possible D gene is TRBD1 (6 bases). Sequencing used peripheral blood. This chain's CDR3 is CACPRDTFGGYTF. In nucleotides, the CDR3 is TGTGCCTGTCCCCGGGACACCTTTGGTGGCTACACCTTC.